This passage covers 24 T cell receptor beta chains from one sample sequenced in a study of cytomegalovirus exposure and HLA in healthy donors. With 60 Vbeta and 13 Jbeta primers, the PCR was carried out. Produced via immunoSEQ multiplex PCR; TCRdb's table is partial and in-frame only. The data show hundreds of thousands of clones, approximately 82% seen once. Sequencing was performed on PBMCs. The receptor source for this set is a man between 18 and 35 years old in good health and CMV-seronegative.

The chain has TRBV18 and TRBJ1-4; D not certain. The CDR3 runs to 14 residues. Germline CDR1 is KGHSH and CDR2 is LQKENI. Deletions cut 5 bases from V and 2 bases from J, with 9 bases between. This CDR3 reads CASSEGGTNEKLFF. The DNA for the CDR3 is TGTGCCAGCTCAGAGGGAGGCACTAATGAAAAACTGTTTTTT.

J is TRBJ1-3 and V is TRBV5-1, with D tentatively TRBD1 (5 bases). The CDR3 is made up of 15 amino acids. With 1 base removed from V and 2 bases from J, the gap between germline ends came to 10 bases. Germline lookup yields CDR1 SGHRS and CDR2 YFSETQ. The CDR3 DNA sequence: TGCGCCAGCAGCTTGAACAGGCGACCTGGAAACACCATATATTTT. The encoded protein is CASSLNRRPGNTIYF.

V gene TRBV2 combines with J gene TRBJ2-1; 7 nucleotides align to TRBD2. This CDR3 is built from 14 residues. V was pared by 6 bases and J by 8 bases, with 10 bases of the junction left unmatched. In germline, CDR1 is SNHLY, CDR2 FYNNEI. CDR3 sequence: CASRRSGGYDEQFF. CDR3 in DNA: TGTGCCAGCAGGAGGTCCGGGGGGTACGATGAGCAGTTCTTC.

A single count supports this clone. The V gene is TRBV5-1, the J gene TRBJ2-5; TRBD2 matches at 7 bases. This CDR3 has 15 residues. Per the germline V gene, CDR1 is SGHRS and CDR2 is YFSETQ. Losses at the gene ends were 0 bases for V and 4 bases for J; bases not matched to a gene: 6. CDR3 sequence (DNA): TGCGCCAGCAGCTTGGGGAGCGGGAACCCAGAGACCCAGTACTTC. Protein product: CASSLGSGNPETQYF.

This chain links TRBV9 with TRBJ2-1; 7 nucleotides agree with TRBD2. The CDR3 covers 15 residues. Germline values: CDR1 SGDLS, CDR2 YYNGEE. V dropped 3 bases and J dropped 4; count of bases not matched to a gene: 7. The CDR3 region has the DNA TGTGCCAGCAGCGGACCGGGACTAACTTACAATGAGCAGTTCTTC. Protein product: CASSGPGLTYNEQFF.

The chain has TRBV20-1 and TRBJ1-1, with TRBD1 matching over 8 bases. The CDR3 has 11 amino acids. The V segment lost 5 bases and the J segment 11 bases; nucleotides outside the gene matches: 7. Germline CDR1 and CDR2: DFQATT and SNEGSKA (reference sequence). Here the CDR3 reads CSADQGAQAFF. Here the CDR3 DNA reads TGCAGTGCTGACCAGGGGGCGCAGGCTTTCTTT.

This rearrangement joins TRBV30 to TRBJ1-2; no clear D gene. The V and J ends lost 4 bases and 4 bases respectively, with 10 bases between them. The CDR3 is made up of 12 amino acids. Germline V gives CDR1 GTSNPN, CDR2 SVGIG (reference sequence). CDR3 loop: CAWTREGYGYTF. CDR3 nucleotides: TGTGCCTGGACCCGCGAGGGCTATGGCTACACCTTC.

The chain couples TRBV18 to TRBJ2-3; D not certain. This CDR3 has 14 amino acids. V lost 3 bases, J lost 0 bases, and 7 bases lay in between. Germline assignment: CDR1 KGHSH and CDR2 LQKENI. The CDR3 DNA sequence: TGTGCCAGCTCACCCCAGACTAGCACAGATACGCAGTATTTT. Translating it yields CASSPQTSTDTQYF.

The chain combines TRBV6-1 with TRBJ2-7; D is perhaps TRBD1 (6 bases). There are 11 residues in the CDR3. The V end was cut by 7 bases, the J end by 4 bases, with 8 bases between. Germline V gene lookup returns CDR1 MNHNS and CDR2 SASEGT. The CDR3 spells CASKDRYEQYF. Written as DNA, the CDR3 is TGTGCCAGCAAGGACAGATACGAGCAGTACTTC.

This clone was detected once. V gene TRBV4-1 combines with J gene TRBJ2-5, with 11 bases fitting TRBD2. The J call may be mistaken, given a closer DNA end match to TRBJ2-7. Germline V CDR1 and CDR2: MGHRA, YSYEKL. This CDR3 spans 15 amino acids. CDR3 in amino acids: CASSQGGTSGYEQYF. The CDR3 nucleotides are TGCGCCAGCAGCCAAGGGGGGACTAGCGGCTACGAGCAGTACTTC.

The V and J genes are TRBV23-1 and TRBJ1-1, with TRBD1 matching over 7 bases. TRBV23-1 falls under the ORF class, with uncertain function. The CDR3 has 15 residues. J lost 8 bases, V lost 2 bases, and 11 bases had no gene match. CDR3 loop: CASSQLKGQLAEAFF. In DNA, the CDR3 is TGCGCCAGCAGTCAACTCAAGGGACAGCTTGCCGAAGCTTTCTTT.

The chain is built from TRBV27 and TRBJ2-3; D may be TRBD2 (5 bases). Trimming cost V 5 bases and J 4 bases, with 19 bases left between them. Germline CDR1 and CDR2: MNHEY and SMNVEV (reference sequence). The CDR3 loop spans 16 amino acids. CDR3 sequence: CASSPSRGWISDTQYF. The CDR3 bases are TGTGCCAGCAGTCCCTCCCGGGGTTGGATCTCAGATACGCAGTATTTT.

The chain uses TRBV28 and TRBJ2-7; 12 bases are a match to TRBD2. The germline V gene encodes CDR1 MDHEN and CDR2 SYDVKM. J was trimmed by 4 bases and V by 3 bases; bases with no gene match: 4. The CDR3 has 15 residues. DNA for the CDR3: TGTGCCAGCAGTTTGACTAGCGGGAGATTTTACGAGCAGTACTTC. Protein product: CASSLTSGRFYEQYF.

The chain carries TRBV5-6 and TRBJ2-1, with TRBD2 matching over 11 bases. This CDR3 is 16 amino acids long. CDR1 and CDR2 (germline): SGHDT, YYEEEE. V dropped 0 bases and J dropped 6; count of bases not matched to a gene: 5. The CDR3 coding sequence is TGTGCCAGCAGCTTGGGCGGGACTAGCGGCTTCAATGAGCAGTTCTTC. Residues: CASSLGGTSGFNEQFF.

This clone was seen only once. The gene calls are TRBV19 and TRBJ1-2; 9 bases are a match to TRBD1. Looked up from germline, CDR1 is LNHDA and CDR2 is SQIVND (reference sequence). This CDR3 has 13 amino acids. The junction had 1 base not matched to a gene; V was cut back by 4 bases and J by 4 bases. The CDR3: CASSRQGGYGYTF. The CDR3 DNA reads as TGTGCCAGTAGTAGACAGGGGGGCTATGGCTACACCTTC.

The rearrangement joins TRBV2 to TRBJ1-4, with 11 nucleotides matching TRBD1. J was trimmed by 8 bases and V by 6 bases; bases with no gene match: 5. The CDR3 consists of 14 residues. CDR1 and CDR2 (germline): SNHLY, FYNNEI. In nucleotides, the CDR3 is TGTGCCAGCAGGTCCGGGACAGGGGGAGAAAAACTGTTTTTT. It specifies CASRSGTGGEKLFF.

The V and J genes are TRBV5-1 and TRBJ2-7; 7 positions match TRBD2. CDR3 length: 15 amino acids. Trimming took 0 bases from V and 3 from J; bases not matched to a gene: 6. Germline CDR1 SGHRS, CDR2 YFSETQ. The CDR3 nucleotides are TGCGCCAGCAGCTTGGATAGCGGGCCGTACTACGAGCAGTACTTC. Residues: CASSLDSGPYYEQYF. Combining the CDR3 with reference TRBV5-1 and TRBJ2-7 gives the whole variable domain KAGVTQTPRYLIKTRGQQVTLSCSPISGHRSVSWYQQTPGQGLQFLFEYFSETQRNKGNFPGRFSGRQFSNSRSEMNVSTLELGDSALYLCASSLDSGPYYEQYFGPGTRLTVT.

This clone turned up a few times. The chain employs TRBV6-5 and TRBJ1-5; no definite D call. The length of the CDR3 is 15 residues. CDR1 is MNHEY, CDR2 SVGAGI, per germline. The V and J ends lost 0 bases and 0 bases respectively, with 6 bases between them. CDR3 region: CASSYSVYSNQPQHF. CDR3 bases: TGTGCCAGCAGTTACTCCGTTTATAGCAATCAGCCCCAGCATTTT.

The gene calls are TRBV5-1 and TRBJ2-3; 7 bases line up with TRBD2. The CDR3 covers 16 residues. V trimming: 0 bases; J trimming: 4 bases; junction bases outside the gene matches: 8. Per germline, CDR1 SGHRS and CDR2 YFSETQ. The CDR3 bases are TGCGCCAGCAGCTTGGACGGCGGGAGCAGGGCAGATACGCAGTATTTT. It is translated as CASSLDGGSRADTQYF.

The chain couples TRBV5-4 to TRBJ2-1, with 9 bases lining up with TRBD1. From germline, CDR1 is SGHNT and CDR2 YYREEE (reference sequence). This CDR3 region has 15 residues. The V and J ends lost 4 bases and 5 bases, in that order; junction bases with no gene match: 7. CDR3 amino acids: CASSARTGVHNEQFF. The CDR3 DNA reads TGTGCCAGCAGCGCGAGGACAGGGGTACACAATGAGCAGTTCTTC.

The chain carries TRBV28 and TRBJ1-1; 7 nucleotides agree with TRBD1. V was pared by 9 bases and J by 5 bases, with 9 bases of the junction left unmatched. The CDR3 length is 13 residues. CDR1 MDHEN and CDR2 SYDVKM come from the germline V gene. The CDR3 here is CASIQGRTTEAFF. DNA for the CDR3: TGTGCCAGTATACAGGGGAGGACTACTGAAGCTTTCTTT.

The CDR3 coding sequence is TGTGCCAGCAGTTACGAGTACCCGAACACTGAAGCTTTCTTT. It is translated as CASSYEYPNTEAFF. V usage is TRBV28 and J usage is TRBJ1-1, with no clear D. Germline values: CDR1 MDHEN, CDR2 SYDVKM. The CDR3 runs 14 residues. V shed 4 bases and J shed 1 base, with 10 bases lying between them.

The chain is built from TRBV28 and TRBJ2-6; D unresolved. V lost 2 bases and J lost 0, with 8 bases in between. The CDR3 contains 16 residues. The germline CDR1 and CDR2 sequences are MDHEN and SYDVKM. CDR3 residues: CASSLGGNSGANVLTF. Here the CDR3 DNA reads TGTGCCAGCAGTTTAGGCGGAAACTCTGGGGCCAACGTCCTGACTTTC.

The gene calls are TRBV30 and TRBJ2-7, with 10 bases matching TRBD2. The trim removed 1 base at V and 3 bases at J, leaving 6 bases unmatched. Germline V gene data show CDR1 as GTSNPN and CDR2 as SVGIG (reference sequence). The CDR3 loop spans 15 amino acids. The CDR3 is CAWSDFRLAGYEQYF. Written as DNA, the CDR3 is TGTGCCTGGAGTGATTTCCGACTAGCGGGCTACGAGCAGTACTTC.